One and the same sample provided the 9 T cell receptor beta chains below, sequenced in a study of radiotherapy plus CTLA-4 blockade in lung cancer. TCRdb's copy holds only in-frame clones and misses some; the assay was immunoSEQ multiplex PCR. The table records 48,000 or so clones, approximately 84% of them present only once. This specimen was peripheral blood, taken from a patient treated with radiotherapy plus ipilimumab. These receptors were collected from a human donor with non-small cell lung cancer whose response to radiotherapy plus ipilimumab could not be evaluated.

V usage is TRBV30 and J usage is TRBJ1-6; D may be TRBD1 (5 bases). The CDR3 totals 15 residues. Germline CDR1 and CDR2: GTSNPN and SVGIG (reference sequence). The V end lost 1 base, the J end lost 8 bases, and 15 bases lay between the germline ends. CDR3 sequence reads: CAWSAGNRGDSPLHF. The CDR3 DNA follows: TGTGCCTGGAGTGCAGGGAACCGGGGGGATTCACCCCTCCACTTT.

The gene calls are TRBV28 and TRBJ2-7, with unresolved D. The germline V and J ends were trimmed by 4 bases and 3 bases, with 10 bases remaining between them. Germline lookup yields CDR1 MDHEN and CDR2 SYDVKM. CDR3 size: 13 residues. The DNA for the CDR3 is TGTGCCAGCAGTTCTACGGTCCGCTACGAGCAGTACTTC. The encoded protein is CASSSTVRYEQYF.

This clone occurred a few times. The V and J genes are TRBV21-1 and TRBJ2-1; TRBD2 is the table's D call and was not checked against the DNA. TRBV21-1 is given as a pseudogene. This CDR3 has 15 residues. This CDR3 reads CASRVQGLAGNEQFF. CDR3 nucleotides: TGTGCCAGCAGGGTCCAGGGACTAGCGGGGAATGAGCAGTTCTTC.

The V call is TRBV11-2, the J call TRBJ2-1; 10 bases agree with TRBD2. CDR1 and CDR2 from the germline V gene are SGHAT and FQNNGV. V dropped 5 bases and J dropped 12; count of bases not matched to a gene: 4. The CDR3 covers 12 residues. This chain's CDR3 is CASSPRTSGQFF. The CDR3 nucleotides are TGTGCCAGCAGCCCTAGGACTAGCGGGCAGTTCTTC.

The V gene is TRBV5-8, the J gene TRBJ2-5; D uncertain. With 1 base removed from V and 2 bases from J, the gap between germline ends came to 6 bases. The germline CDR1 and CDR2 sequences are SGHTS and YDEGEE. This CDR3 comprises 13 residues. In nucleotides, the CDR3 is TGTGCCAGCAGCTTGCCCTTACAAGAGACCCAGTACTTC. Amino acids: CASSLPLQETQYF.

This clone showed up just once. The chain employs TRBV4-2 and TRBJ2-7, with 9 nucleotides matching TRBD1. With 0 bases clipped from V and 3 bases from J, the junction kept 6 bases outside the gene matches. From germline, CDR1 is LGHNA and CDR2 YNFKEQ. The CDR3 runs 16 residues. CDR3 bases: TGTGCCAGCAGCCAAGACCCGGGACAGGGAATCTACGAGCAGTACTTC. It translates to CASSQDPGQGIYEQYF.

V is TRBV18 and J is TRBJ2-1, with D possibly TRBD2 on 5 matching bases. Trimming took off 2 bases at V and 1 base at J, with 18 bases between the two ends. Germline CDR1 and CDR2: KGHSH and LQKENI. The CDR3 totals 18 residues. In DNA form, the CDR3 reads TGTGCCAGCTCACCATTACCGTCTGCACTAGGTTCCTACAATGAGCAGTTCTTC. Its translation is CASSPLPSALGSYNEQFF.

To note about this clone: The junction departs from germline at one end; a sequencing error may be responsible. At the DNA level, this CDR3 is encoded by other sequences in the same sample as well. The chain has TRBV6-6 and TRBJ2-7; D perhaps matches TRBD1 (6 bases). CDR1 is MNHNY and CDR2 is SVGAGI in the germline V gene (reference sequence). This CDR3 contains 12 residues. CDR3 amino acids: CASSDVGQGQYF. DNA for the CDR3: TGTGCCAGCAGCGACGTGGGGCAGGGGCAGTACTTT.

CDR3 sequence (DNA): TGTGCCAGCAGCTTCCGACAGTTGAACACTGAAGCTTTCTTT. The encoded protein is CASSFRQLNTEAFF. The chain couples TRBV7-3 to TRBJ1-1, with D possibly being TRBD1 (5 bases). V lost 3 bases and J lost 0, with 8 bases in between. Germline loops: CDR1 SGHTA, CDR2 FQGTGA. This CDR3 contains 14 residues.